This T cell receptor beta chain is drawn from a study of T cells in tuberculosis. About the research overall: CD1B tetramers identified T cells specific for mycobacterial lipid GMM.

The time point is: new active TB diagnosis, blood taken before or within 7 days of starting treatment. Trimming stripped 3 bases from V and 8 bases from J, with 5 bases between. The germline gives CDR1 MNHNS, CDR2 SASEGT. The CDR3 is 11 amino acids. Assay used: immunoSEQ multiplex PCR; TCRdb lists only in-frame clones, some missing. The sample lists about 49,000 clones, roughly 96% occurring once. The input for sequencing was PBMCs, taken at tuberculosis diagnosis. The TCR sequence derives from an adult with tuberculosis. The chain carries TRBV6-1 and TRBJ2-1; unclear D gene. CDR3 sequence (DNA): TGTGCCAGCAGTGATCCCTATGAGCAGTTCTTC. Translating gives CASSDPYEQFF.